This is a list of T cell receptor beta chains from one sample in a study of T-cell reconstitution after alpha-beta-depleted transplantation in children. TCRdb reprocessed the PCR reads via MiXCR and lists one record per CDR3 protein. The table includes over 150,000 distinct CDR3 sequences, 5.5% to 7% detected once. This material consisted of PBMCs, taken before TCRalphabeta/CD19-depleted stem cell transplant. Receptors were obtained from a boy aged 2-9 years with acute lymphoblastic leukemia, due to receive a stem cell transplant. The CDR3 runs from the conserved cysteine through the conserved F or W. The D gene is left open where the match is weak. Clone size is stated in some rows and not others, as once, few, many or a class when expanded.

j_gene: TRBJ1-6
v_gene: TRBV30
abundance: .
d_gene: .
CDR3nt: TGTGCCTGGAGTGTAGGTCCAGGGAATTCACCCCTCCACTTT
CDR3aa: CAWSVGPGNSPLHF

j_gene: TRBJ2-7
v_gene: TRBV7-2
abundance: .
d_gene: .
CDR3nt: TGTGCCAGCAGCTTAGCAACAGACCCCTACGAGCAGTACTTC
CDR3aa: CASSLATDPYEQYF

j_gene: TRBJ1-5
v_gene: TRBV4-3
abundance: many
d_gene: .
CDR3nt: TGCGCCAGCAGCCAAGGCCGGGCCAACAATCAGCCCCAGCATTTT
CDR3aa: CASSQGRANNQPQHF

j_gene: TRBJ1-1
v_gene: TRBV29-1
abundance: many
d_gene: .
CDR3nt: TGCAGCGTTGTCAGGGATCCGGGGACTGAAGCTTTCTTT
CDR3aa: CSVVRDPGTEAFF

j_gene: TRBJ2-3
v_gene: TRBV12-3/TRBV12-4
abundance: many
d_gene: .
CDR3nt: TGTGCCAGCAGCGACAGTGTTACAGATACGCAGTATTTT
CDR3aa: CASSDSVTDTQYF

j_gene: TRBJ2-6
v_gene: TRBV19
abundance: few
d_gene: .
CDR3nt: TGTGCCAGTTGTACGGTGGAAGGGGCCAACGTCCTGACTTTC
CDR3aa: CASCTVEGANVLTF

j_gene: TRBJ1-6
v_gene: TRBV7-8
abundance: many
d_gene: TRBD1
CDR3nt: TGTGCCAGCAGCCCGGACAGGGGCGTTTCACCCCTCCACTTT
CDR3aa: CASSPDRGVSPLHF

j_gene: TRBJ2-5
v_gene: TRBV20-1
abundance: many
d_gene: .
CDR3nt: TGCAGTGCTGCCGTTGGGGTAGAGACCCAGTACTTC
CDR3aa: CSAAVGVETQYF

j_gene: TRBJ1-1
v_gene: TRBV6-1
abundance: .
d_gene: .
CDR3nt: TGTGCCAGTTCCTCTGGGACTTTCCACACTGAAGCTTTCTTT
CDR3aa: CASSSGTFHTEAFF

j_gene: TRBJ2-2
v_gene: TRBV12-3/TRBV12-4
abundance: many
d_gene: TRBD1
CDR3nt: TGTGCCAGCATCTACCCTCTCGGGACAGGGGAAGTCGGGGAGCTGTTTTTT
CDR3aa: CASIYPLGTGEVGELFF

j_gene: TRBJ2-5
v_gene: TRBV29-1
abundance: many
d_gene: TRBD2
CDR3nt: TGCAGCGTTGATCGGACTAGCGGGAGGGGGCAAGAGACCCAGTACTTC
CDR3aa: CSVDRTSGRGQETQYF

j_gene: TRBJ2-1
v_gene: TRBV4-2
abundance: many
d_gene: TRBD2
CDR3nt: TGTGCCAGCAGCCAAAAAGCAGGGACTAGCGGGGGCAATGAGCAGTTCTTC
CDR3aa: CASSQKAGTSGGNEQFF

j_gene: TRBJ2-7
v_gene: TRBV6-5
abundance: few
d_gene: .
CDR3nt: TGTGCCAGCAGTCACCGGACCAGACTGGGCTACGAGCAGTACTTC
CDR3aa: CASSHRTRLGYEQYF

j_gene: TRBJ1-2
v_gene: TRBV19
abundance: .
d_gene: .
CDR3nt: TGTGCCAGTATGACAAACTATGGCTACACCTTC
CDR3aa: CASMTNYGYTF

j_gene: TRBJ2-7
v_gene: TRBV2
abundance: few
d_gene: .
CDR3nt: TGTGCCAGCAGTGGGCAACAGGGCCCTTTTTCCCTGAGCTCCTACGAGCAGTACTTC
CDR3aa: CASSGQQGPFSLSSYEQYF

j_gene: TRBJ1-1
v_gene: TRBV7-2
abundance: .
d_gene: .
CDR3nt: TGTGCCAGCAGCGCGATGCATTCCAACACTGAAGCTTTCTTT
CDR3aa: CASSAMHSNTEAFF

j_gene: TRBJ2-7
v_gene: TRBV7-2
abundance: many
d_gene: .
CDR3nt: TGTGCCAGCAGCTCCACCAGAGGCATGGTTTCCTACGAGCAGTACTTC
CDR3aa: CASSSTRGMVSYEQYF

j_gene: TRBJ1-3
v_gene: TRBV29-1
abundance: many
d_gene: .
CDR3nt: TGCAGCGTTGGGTTAGGGGGGACCGGAAACACCATATATTTT
CDR3aa: CSVGLGGTGNTIYF

j_gene: TRBJ2-7
v_gene: TRBV12-3/TRBV12-4
abundance: many
d_gene: TRBD1
CDR3nt: TGTGCCAGCAGATCCGGGACAGAACTTACTGAGCAGTACTTC
CDR3aa: CASRSGTELTEQYF

j_gene: TRBJ1-2
v_gene: TRBV3-1
abundance: .
d_gene: .
CDR3nt: TGTGCCACCTGCCAAACCGTAGCGGGGAAAGATGGCTACACCTTC
CDR3aa: CATCQTVAGKDGYTF

j_gene: TRBJ2-7
v_gene: TRBV7-2
abundance: many
d_gene: .
CDR3nt: TGTGCCAGCAGCTTACACGGGAACTCCTACGAGCAGTACTTC
CDR3aa: CASSLHGNSYEQYF

j_gene: TRBJ2-7
v_gene: TRBV4-2
abundance: .
d_gene: .
CDR3nt: TGTGCCATCAGCCCCGGGTTCGGCTGCTGGGGGTCCTCCTACGAGCAGTACTTC
CDR3aa: CAISPGFGCWGSSYEQYF

j_gene: TRBJ1-1
v_gene: TRBV18
abundance: many
d_gene: .
CDR3nt: TGTGCCAGCTCACCCAACCAACGCACTGAAGCTTTCTTT
CDR3aa: CASSPNQRTEAFF

j_gene: TRBJ2-1
v_gene: TRBV5-4
abundance: many
d_gene: .
CDR3nt: TGTGCCAGCAGCTTGGATACGGGGAGCTCCTACAATGAGCAGTTCTTC
CDR3aa: CASSLDTGSSYNEQFF

j_gene: TRBJ1-1
v_gene: TRBV28
abundance: many
d_gene: .
CDR3nt: TGTGCCAGCACCCTTGCCACTGAAGCTTTCTTT
CDR3aa: CASTLATEAFF

j_gene: TRBJ2-3
v_gene: TRBV7-9
abundance: .
d_gene: .
CDR3nt: TGTGCCAGCAGCCCAGTTACAGTGCCTGGCACAGATACGCAGTATTTT
CDR3aa: CASSPVTVPGTDTQYF

j_gene: TRBJ1-1
v_gene: TRBV28
abundance: many
d_gene: TRBD1
CDR3nt: TGTGCCAGCAGTTTTTGGGCAGGGGGAGACACTGAAGCTTTCTTT
CDR3aa: CASSFWAGGDTEAFF

j_gene: TRBJ2-1
v_gene: TRBV7-9
abundance: many
d_gene: .
CDR3nt: TGTGCCAGCAGCGTAAGACAGGCGGACCGCGTGCAGTTCTTC
CDR3aa: CASSVRQADRVQFF

j_gene: TRBJ2-3
v_gene: TRBV2
abundance: many
d_gene: TRBD2
CDR3nt: TGTGCCAGCAGTGAGACTAGGACTAGCGGGGGCACAGATACGCAGTATTTT
CDR3aa: CASSETRTSGGTDTQYF

j_gene: TRBJ2-3
v_gene: TRBV7-8
abundance: many
d_gene: TRBD2
CDR3nt: TGTGCCAGCAGCTTAGATGGGGCGGGAGGCACAGATACGCAGTATTTT
CDR3aa: CASSLDGAGGTDTQYF

j_gene: TRBJ1-1
v_gene: TRBV20-1
abundance: .
d_gene: TRBD1
CDR3nt: TGCAGGATACAGGGGCAGGGGACTGAAGCTTTCTTT
CDR3aa: CRIQGQGTEAFF

j_gene: TRBJ2-4
v_gene: TRBV12-3/TRBV12-4
abundance: many
d_gene: .
CDR3nt: TGTGCCAGCACCCAGTTTTCAGGGCAAGGGAACATTCAGTACTTC
CDR3aa: CASTQFSGQGNIQYF

j_gene: TRBJ2-6
v_gene: TRBV27
abundance: many
d_gene: .
CDR3nt: TGTGCCAGCAGTTTAAAGCCCTCTGGGGCCAACGTCCTGACTTTC
CDR3aa: CASSLKPSGANVLTF

j_gene: TRBJ2-1
v_gene: TRBV7-8
abundance: many
d_gene: .
CDR3nt: TGTGCCAGCAGCTTAGTTGGATGGGAGGGGGTCTCGAAGTACAATGAGCAGTTCTTC
CDR3aa: CASSLVGWEGVSKYNEQFF

j_gene: TRBJ2-3
v_gene: TRBV20-1
abundance: .
d_gene: TRBD2
CDR3nt: TGCAGTGCCCTAGCGGGAGGGCCGTCAGATACGCAGTATTTT
CDR3aa: CSALAGGPSDTQYF

j_gene: TRBJ2-1
v_gene: TRBV27
abundance: many
d_gene: .
CDR3nt: TGTGCCAGCAGTCCACAGGAGAGCTCCTACAATGAGCAGTTCTTC
CDR3aa: CASSPQESSYNEQFF

j_gene: TRBJ1-5
v_gene: TRBV6-1
abundance: .
d_gene: TRBD1
CDR3nt: TGTGCCAGCACGTCCGGACAGGGGGTAGGAAGCAATCAGCCCCAGCATTTT
CDR3aa: CASTSGQGVGSNQPQHF

j_gene: TRBJ2-4
v_gene: TRBV7-9
abundance: many
d_gene: .
CDR3nt: TGTGCCAGCAGCCCAATCAAAAACATTCAGTACTTC
CDR3aa: CASSPIKNIQYF

j_gene: TRBJ1-1
v_gene: TRBV5-1
abundance: many
d_gene: .
CDR3nt: TGCGCCAGCAGCTTGGGTCCGGGGAACACTGAAGCTTTCTTT
CDR3aa: CASSLGPGNTEAFF

j_gene: TRBJ2-2
v_gene: TRBV20-1
abundance: .
d_gene: .
CDR3nt: TGCAGTGCTAGTACGGACACCGGGGAGCTGTTTTTT
CDR3aa: CSASTDTGELFF

j_gene: TRBJ2-2
v_gene: TRBV4-1
abundance: few
d_gene: TRBD2
CDR3nt: TGCGCCAGCAGCCAACCGACTAGCGGGAGAACCGGGGAGCTGTTTTTT
CDR3aa: CASSQPTSGRTGELFF

j_gene: TRBJ2-6
v_gene: TRBV5-1
abundance: many
d_gene: .
CDR3nt: TGCGCCAGCAGTACAGCCGGTACTGGGGCCAACGTCCTGACTTTC
CDR3aa: CASSTAGTGANVLTF

j_gene: TRBJ1-2
v_gene: TRBV20-1
abundance: few
d_gene: .
CDR3nt: TGCAGTGCTAGGGGGACAACTAACTATGGCTACACCTTC
CDR3aa: CSARGTTNYGYTF

j_gene: TRBJ2-7
v_gene: TRBV5-1
abundance: many
d_gene: .
CDR3nt: TGCGCCAGCAGCTTGCAGATTAGCTCCTACGAGCAGTACTTC
CDR3aa: CASSLQISSYEQYF